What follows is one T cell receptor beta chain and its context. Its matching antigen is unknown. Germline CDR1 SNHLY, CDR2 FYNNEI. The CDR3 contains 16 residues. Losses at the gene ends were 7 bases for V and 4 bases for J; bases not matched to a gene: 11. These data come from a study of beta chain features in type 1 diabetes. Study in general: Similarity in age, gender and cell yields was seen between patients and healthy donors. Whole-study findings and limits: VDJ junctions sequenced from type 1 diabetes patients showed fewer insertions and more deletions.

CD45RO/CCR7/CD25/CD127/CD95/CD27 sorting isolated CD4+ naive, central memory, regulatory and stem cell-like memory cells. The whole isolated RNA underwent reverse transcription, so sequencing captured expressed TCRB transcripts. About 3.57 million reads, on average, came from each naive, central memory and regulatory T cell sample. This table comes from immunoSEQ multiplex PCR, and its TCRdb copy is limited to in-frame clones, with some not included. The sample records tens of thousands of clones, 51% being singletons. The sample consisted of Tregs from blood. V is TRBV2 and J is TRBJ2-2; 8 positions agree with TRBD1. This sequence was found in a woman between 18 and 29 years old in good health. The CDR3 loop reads CASKTEQGVITGELFF. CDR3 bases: TGTGCCAGCAAAACGGAACAGGGGGTTATCACCGGGGAGCTGTTTTTT.